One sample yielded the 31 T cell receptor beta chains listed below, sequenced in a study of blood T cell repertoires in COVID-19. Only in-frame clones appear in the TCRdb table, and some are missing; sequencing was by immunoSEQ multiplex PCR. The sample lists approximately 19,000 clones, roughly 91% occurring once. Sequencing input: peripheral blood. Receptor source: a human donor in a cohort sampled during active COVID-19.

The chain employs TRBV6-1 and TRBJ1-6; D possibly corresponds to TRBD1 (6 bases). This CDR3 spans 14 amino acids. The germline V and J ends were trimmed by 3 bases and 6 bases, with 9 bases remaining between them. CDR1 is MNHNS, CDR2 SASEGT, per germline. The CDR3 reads CASSDIQGNSPLHF. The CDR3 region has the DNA TGTGCCAGCAGTGACATACAGGGTAATTCACCCCTCCACTTT.

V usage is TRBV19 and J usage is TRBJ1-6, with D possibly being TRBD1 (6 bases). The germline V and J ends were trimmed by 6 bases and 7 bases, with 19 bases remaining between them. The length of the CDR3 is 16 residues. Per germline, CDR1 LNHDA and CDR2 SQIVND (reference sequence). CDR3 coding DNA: TGTGCCAGTAGGGGAGACAGGCGCCCCATCAATTCACCCCTCCACTTT. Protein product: CASRGDRRPINSPLHF.

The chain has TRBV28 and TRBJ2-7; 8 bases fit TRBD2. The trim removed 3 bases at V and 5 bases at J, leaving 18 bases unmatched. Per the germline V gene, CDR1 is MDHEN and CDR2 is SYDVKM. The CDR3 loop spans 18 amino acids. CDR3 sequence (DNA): TGTGCCAGCAGTTTCACGGCGGGGAGAGCGGGAGCGGACGACGAGCAGTACTTC. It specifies CASSFTAGRAGADDEQYF.

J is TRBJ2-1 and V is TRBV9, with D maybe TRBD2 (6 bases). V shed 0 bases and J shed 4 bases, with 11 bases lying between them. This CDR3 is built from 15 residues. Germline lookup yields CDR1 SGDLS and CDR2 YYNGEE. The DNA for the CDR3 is TGTGCCAGCAGCGTAGCGGGAGATCTTTACAATGAGCAGTTCTTC. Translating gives CASSVAGDLYNEQFF.

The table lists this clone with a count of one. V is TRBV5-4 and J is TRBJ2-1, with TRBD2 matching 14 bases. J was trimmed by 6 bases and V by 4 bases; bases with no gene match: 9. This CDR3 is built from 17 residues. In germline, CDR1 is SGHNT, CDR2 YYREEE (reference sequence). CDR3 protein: CASSPGLAGVLGNEQFF. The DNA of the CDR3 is TGTGCCAGCAGCCCGGGACTAGCGGGAGTTCTGGGCAATGAGCAGTTCTTC.

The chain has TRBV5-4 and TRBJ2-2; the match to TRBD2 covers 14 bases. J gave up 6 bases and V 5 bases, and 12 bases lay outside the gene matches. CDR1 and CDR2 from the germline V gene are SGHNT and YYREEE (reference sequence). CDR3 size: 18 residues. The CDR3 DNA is TGTGCCAGCAGTAAGGGACTAGCGGGAGTGGGGCGCGCCGGGGAGCTGTTTTTT. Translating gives CASSKGLAGVGRAGELFF.

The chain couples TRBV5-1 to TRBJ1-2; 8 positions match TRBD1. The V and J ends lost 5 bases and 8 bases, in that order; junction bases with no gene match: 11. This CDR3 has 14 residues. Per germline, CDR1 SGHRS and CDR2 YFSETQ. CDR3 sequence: CASSPQGASDGYTF. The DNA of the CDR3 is TGCGCCAGCAGTCCCCAGGGGGCGTCGGACGGCTACACCTTC.

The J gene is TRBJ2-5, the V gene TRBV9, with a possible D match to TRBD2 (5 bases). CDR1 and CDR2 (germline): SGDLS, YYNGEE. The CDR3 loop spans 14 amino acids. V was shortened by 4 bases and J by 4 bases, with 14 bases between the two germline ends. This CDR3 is CASSLSDGGETQYF. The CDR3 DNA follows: TGTGCCAGCAGCCTTAGCGACGGTGGAGAGACCCAGTACTTC.

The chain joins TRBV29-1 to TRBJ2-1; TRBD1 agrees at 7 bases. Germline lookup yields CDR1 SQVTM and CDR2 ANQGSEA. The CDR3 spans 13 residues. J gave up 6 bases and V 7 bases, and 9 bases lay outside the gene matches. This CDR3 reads CSALGAGGNEQFF. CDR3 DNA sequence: TGCAGCGCCCTAGGGGCAGGGGGCAATGAGCAGTTCTTC.

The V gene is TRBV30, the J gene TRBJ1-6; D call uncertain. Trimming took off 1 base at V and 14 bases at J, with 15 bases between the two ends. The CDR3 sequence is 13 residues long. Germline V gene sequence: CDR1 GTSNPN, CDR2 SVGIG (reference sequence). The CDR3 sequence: CAWSADRVQALHF. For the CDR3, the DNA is TGTGCCTGGAGTGCAGACCGAGTTCAGGCCCTCCACTTT.

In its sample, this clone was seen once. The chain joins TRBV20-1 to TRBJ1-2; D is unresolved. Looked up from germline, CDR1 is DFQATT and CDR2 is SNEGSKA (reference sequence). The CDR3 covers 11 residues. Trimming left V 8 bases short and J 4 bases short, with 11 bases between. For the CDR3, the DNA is TGCAGTCTAGGCGGGCCCTATGGCTACACCTTC. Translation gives CSLGGPYGYTF.

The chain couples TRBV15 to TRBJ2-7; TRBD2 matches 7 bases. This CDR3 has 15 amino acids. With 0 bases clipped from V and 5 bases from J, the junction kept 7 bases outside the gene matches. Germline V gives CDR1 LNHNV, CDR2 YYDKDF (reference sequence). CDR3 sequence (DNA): TGTGCCACCAGCAGAGAGGGAGGGGTCAGAAACGAGCAGTACTTC. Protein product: CATSREGGVRNEQYF.

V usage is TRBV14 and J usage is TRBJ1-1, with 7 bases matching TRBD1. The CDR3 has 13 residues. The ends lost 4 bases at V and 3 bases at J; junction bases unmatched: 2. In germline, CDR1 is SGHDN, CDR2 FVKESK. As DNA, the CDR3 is TGTGCCAGCAGCCGACAGGGTTACACTGAAGCTTTCTTT. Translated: CASSRQGYTEAFF.

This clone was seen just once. The DNA of the CDR3 is TGTGCCAGCTCACCGAGCAGGGCCACGGGGAACACTGAAGCTTTCTTT. Translating it yields CASSPSRATGNTEAFF. This chain connects TRBV18 to TRBJ1-1, with a possible D match to TRBD1 (5 bases). The CDR3 runs 16 residues. The V end was cut by 3 bases, the J end by 1 base, with 15 bases between. From germline, CDR1 is KGHSH and CDR2 LQKENI.

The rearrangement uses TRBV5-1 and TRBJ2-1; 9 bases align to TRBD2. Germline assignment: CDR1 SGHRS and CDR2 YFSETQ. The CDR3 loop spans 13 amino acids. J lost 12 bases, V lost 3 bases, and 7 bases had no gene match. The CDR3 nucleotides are TGCGCCAGCAGCTCAAATAGCGGGAGTAGGCAGTTCTTC. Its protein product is CASSSNSGSRQFF.

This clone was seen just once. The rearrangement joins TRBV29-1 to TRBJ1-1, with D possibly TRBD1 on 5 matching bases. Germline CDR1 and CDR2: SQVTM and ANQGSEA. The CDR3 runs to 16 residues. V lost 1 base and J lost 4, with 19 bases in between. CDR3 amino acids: CSVEGAGRVGGTEAFF. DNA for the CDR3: TGCAGCGTTGAAGGGGCAGGGAGGGTTGGCGGCACTGAAGCTTTCTTT.

CDR3 nucleotide sequence: TGTGCCAGTAGTATCCCAGGGGAGACAGATACGCAGTATTTT. This sequence encodes CASSIPGETDTQYF. The chain combines TRBV19 with TRBJ2-3, with a tentative D call TRBD1 (6 bases). The CDR3 contains 14 residues. V was trimmed by 3 bases and J by 3 bases, leaving 10 bases between them. The germline V gene encodes CDR1 LNHDA and CDR2 SQIVND (reference sequence). The complete variable domain, with remaining parts taken from reference TRBV19 and TRBJ2-3, reads DGGITQSPKYLFRKEGQNVTLSCEQNLNHDAMYWYRQDPGQGLRLIYYSQIVNDFQKGDIAEGYSVSREKKESFPLTVTSAQKNPTAFYLCASSIPGETDTQYFGPGTRLTVL.

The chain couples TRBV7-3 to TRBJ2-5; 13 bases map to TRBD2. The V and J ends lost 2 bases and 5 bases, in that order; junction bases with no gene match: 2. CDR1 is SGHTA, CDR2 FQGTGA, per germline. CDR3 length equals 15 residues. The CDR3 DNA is TGTGCCAGCAGCTTAGGACTAGCGGGAGTTGAGACCCAGTACTTC. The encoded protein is CASSLGLAGVETQYF.

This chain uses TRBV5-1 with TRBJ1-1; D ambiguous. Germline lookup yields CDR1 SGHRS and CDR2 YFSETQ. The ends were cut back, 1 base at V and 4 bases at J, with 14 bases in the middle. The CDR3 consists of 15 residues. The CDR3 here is CASSLLTGGSTEAFF. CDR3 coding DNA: TGCGCCAGCAGCTTGTTAACGGGAGGGAGCACTGAAGCTTTCTTT.

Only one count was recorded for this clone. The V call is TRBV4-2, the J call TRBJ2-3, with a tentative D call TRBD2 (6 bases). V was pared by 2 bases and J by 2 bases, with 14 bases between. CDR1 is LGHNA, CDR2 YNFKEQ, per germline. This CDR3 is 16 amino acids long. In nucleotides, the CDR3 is TGTGCCAGCAGCCAAAATAGCGGATCGTTCACAGATACGCAGTATTTT. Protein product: CASSQNSGSFTDTQYF.

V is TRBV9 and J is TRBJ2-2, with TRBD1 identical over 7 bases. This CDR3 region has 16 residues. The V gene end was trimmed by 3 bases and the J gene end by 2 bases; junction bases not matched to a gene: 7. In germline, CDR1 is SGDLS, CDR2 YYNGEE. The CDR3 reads CASSANRGGNTGELFF. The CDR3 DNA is TGTGCCAGCAGCGCAAACAGGGGTGGAAACACCGGGGAGCTGTTTTTT. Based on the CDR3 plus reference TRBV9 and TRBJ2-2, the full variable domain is DSGVTQTPKHLITATGQRVTLRCSPRSGDLSVYWYQQSLDQGLQFLIQYYNGEERAKGNILERFSAQQFPDLHSELNLSSLELGDSALYFCASSANRGGNTGELFFGEGSRLTVL.

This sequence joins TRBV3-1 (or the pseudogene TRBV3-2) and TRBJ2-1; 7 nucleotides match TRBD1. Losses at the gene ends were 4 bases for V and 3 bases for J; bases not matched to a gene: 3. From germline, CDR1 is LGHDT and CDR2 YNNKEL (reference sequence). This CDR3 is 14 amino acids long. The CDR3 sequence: CASSRNRGYNEQFF. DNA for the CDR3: TGTGCCAGCAGCCGGAACAGGGGCTACAATGAGCAGTTCTTC.

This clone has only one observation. The DNA for the CDR3 is TGTGCCAGTAGTATAATGGGGACAGCGAACACCGGGGAGCTGTTTTTT. It yields the protein CASSIMGTANTGELFF. The genes are TRBV19 and TRBJ2-2; 7 bases line up with TRBD1. The length of the CDR3 is 16 residues. The V segment lost 2 bases and the J segment 0 bases; nucleotides outside the gene matches: 3. CDR1 is LNHDA, CDR2 SQIVND, per germline (reference sequence).

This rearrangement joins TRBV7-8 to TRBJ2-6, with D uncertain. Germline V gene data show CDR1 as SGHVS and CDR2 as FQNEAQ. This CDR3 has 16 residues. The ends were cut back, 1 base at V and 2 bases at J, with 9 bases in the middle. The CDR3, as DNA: TGTGCCAGCAGCTTAGGGTTGGCAGCTGGGGCCAACGTCCTGACTTTC. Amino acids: CASSLGLAAGANVLTF.

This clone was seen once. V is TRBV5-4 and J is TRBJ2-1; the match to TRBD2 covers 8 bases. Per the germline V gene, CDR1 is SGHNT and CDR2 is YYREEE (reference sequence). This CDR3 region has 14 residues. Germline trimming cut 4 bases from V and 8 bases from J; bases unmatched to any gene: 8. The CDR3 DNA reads TGTGCCAGCAGCCCGATCGGACTAGCCGATGAGCAGTTCTTC. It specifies CASSPIGLADEQFF.

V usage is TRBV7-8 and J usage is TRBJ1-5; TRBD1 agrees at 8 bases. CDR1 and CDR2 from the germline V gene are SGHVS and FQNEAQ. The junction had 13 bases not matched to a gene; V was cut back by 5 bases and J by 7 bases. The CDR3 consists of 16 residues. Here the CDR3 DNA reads TGTGCCAGCAGCCCCGGACAGGGCCCATCGGGGCAGCCCCAGCATTTT. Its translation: CASSPGQGPSGQPQHF.

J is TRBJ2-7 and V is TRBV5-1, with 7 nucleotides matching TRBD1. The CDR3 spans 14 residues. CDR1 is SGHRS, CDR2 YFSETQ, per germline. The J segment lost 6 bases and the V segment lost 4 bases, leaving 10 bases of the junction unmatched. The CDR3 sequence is CASSATGQVPEQYF. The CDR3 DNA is TGCGCCAGCAGCGCGACAGGGCAGGTGCCCGAGCAGTACTTC.

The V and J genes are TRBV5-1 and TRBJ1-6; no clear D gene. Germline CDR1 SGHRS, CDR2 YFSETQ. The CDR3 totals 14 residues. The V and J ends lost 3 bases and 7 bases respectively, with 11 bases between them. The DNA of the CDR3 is TGCGCCAGCAGCTCTGGCGGGGAAAATTCACCCCTCCACTTT. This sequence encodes CASSSGGENSPLHF.

The CDR3 region has the DNA TGTGCCAGCAGTTCCACAGGGGGAAGTCCGAATTCACCCCTCCACTTT. Translated, it gives CASSSTGGSPNSPLHF. V is TRBV27 and J is TRBJ1-6, with 8 bases identical to TRBD1. The CDR3 is 16 residues long. The V and J ends lost 4 bases and 7 bases, in that order; junction bases with no gene match: 9. The V gene's germline CDR1 is MNHEY and CDR2 SMNVEV (reference sequence).

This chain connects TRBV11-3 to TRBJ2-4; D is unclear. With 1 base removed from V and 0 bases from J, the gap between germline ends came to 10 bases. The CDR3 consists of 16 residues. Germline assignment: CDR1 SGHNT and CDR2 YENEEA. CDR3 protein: CASSLVLILAKNIQYF. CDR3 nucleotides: TGTGCCAGCAGCTTAGTACTGATACTAGCCAAAAACATTCAGTACTTC.

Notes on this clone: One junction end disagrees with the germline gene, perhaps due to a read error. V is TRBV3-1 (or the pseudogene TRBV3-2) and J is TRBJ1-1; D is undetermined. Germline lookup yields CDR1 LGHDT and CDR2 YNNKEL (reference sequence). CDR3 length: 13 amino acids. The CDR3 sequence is CASSQSSRGPLIF. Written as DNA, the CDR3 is TGTGCCAGCAGCCAAAGTAGTCGCGGGCCGCTGATCTTT.